This entry lists 27 T cell receptor beta chains sequenced from one sample in a study of blood T cell repertoires in COVID-19. Produced via immunoSEQ multiplex PCR; TCRdb's table is partial and in-frame only. The sample yields over 150,000 clones, roughly four fifths seen once. The sequencing sample was made of PBMCs or T cells enriched from blood (not recorded which). These receptors all stem from a man between 40 and 49 years old who had recovered from COVID-19.

The J gene is TRBJ2-3, the V gene TRBV28, with a tentative D call TRBD1 (5 bases). V lost 1 base and J lost 0, with 11 bases in between. Germline loops: CDR1 MDHEN, CDR2 SYDVKM. The CDR3 is 16 residues long. This CDR3 reads CASSLFSAGSTDTQYF. Written as DNA, the CDR3 is TGTGCCAGCAGTTTATTTAGTGCAGGGAGCACAGATACGCAGTATTTT.

This clone came up once. This chain connects TRBV19 to TRBJ2-1; D gene ambiguous. Trimming took 6 bases from V and 8 from J, leaving 17 bases between them. Germline V gene sequence: CDR1 LNHDA, CDR2 SQIVND (reference sequence). This CDR3 spans 14 amino acids. The DNA of the CDR3 is TGTGCCAGTAGGGCAAAGGAGACGCGGTATGAGCAGTTCTTC. It translates to CASRAKETRYEQFF. The full variable domain, in which reference TRBV19 and TRBJ2-1 provide the parts outside the CDR3, is DGGITQSPKYLFRKEGQNVTLSCEQNLNHDAMYWYRQDPGQGLRLIYYSQIVNDFQKGDIAEGYSVSREKKESFPLTVTSAQKNPTAFYLCASRAKETRYEQFFGPGTRLTVL.

This clone was detected a few times. This chain joins TRBV7-9 and TRBJ2-1, with TRBD2 matching over 8 bases. This CDR3 has 15 amino acids. Germline V gene lookup returns CDR1 SEHNR and CDR2 FQNEAQ (reference sequence). J was trimmed by 7 bases and V by 4 bases; bases with no gene match: 9. The CDR3 reads CASSSLRGRLNEQFF. The CDR3 nucleotides are TGTGCCAGCAGCTCTCTTCGCGGGAGGCTAAATGAGCAGTTCTTC.

V and J are TRBV3-1 (or the pseudogene TRBV3-2) and TRBJ2-3, with TRBD2 identical over 10 bases. Trimming removed 1 base from V and 2 bases from J; junction bases left unmatched: 3. Germline loops: CDR1 LGHDT, CDR2 YNNKEL (reference sequence). The CDR3 contains 16 residues. The CDR3 spells CASSQGTSGYTDTQYF. In DNA form, the CDR3 reads TGTGCCAGCAGCCAAGGGACTAGCGGATACACAGATACGCAGTATTTT.

This chain links TRBV5-8 with TRBJ1-2; TRBD1 is a possible D gene (6 bases). The CDR3 runs to 16 residues. V lost 4 bases and J 4 bases, leaving 20 bases between the germline ends. Germline-derived CDR1 and CDR2 are SGHTS and YDEGEE. The CDR3 loop is CASSLLQGVGLYGYTF. As DNA, the CDR3 is TGTGCCAGCAGCCTCCTACAGGGTGTGGGGCTCTATGGCTACACCTTC.

The V gene is TRBV19, the J gene TRBJ1-2, with TRBD1 matching 11 bases. The germline V gene encodes CDR1 LNHDA and CDR2 SQIVND (reference sequence). With V trimmed by 6 bases and J by 2 bases, 11 bases remained unmatched. The CDR3 length is 17 residues. This CDR3 reads CASRQTGTGGRNYGYTF. The CDR3 region has the DNA TGTGCCAGTAGGCAAACCGGGACAGGGGGTCGAAACTATGGCTACACCTTC.

The genes are TRBV18 and TRBJ2-7, with TRBD1 as a possible D gene (6 bases). The CDR3 spans 12 residues. The germline V gene encodes CDR1 KGHSH and CDR2 LQKENI. V lost 3 bases, J lost 4 bases, and 7 bases lay in between. In nucleotides, the CDR3 is TGTGCCAGCTCACCCGGACAGTACGAGCAGTACTTC. Translating it yields CASSPGQYEQYF.

This chain links TRBV30 with TRBJ1-4; TRBD1 might be the D (5 bases). The V gene's germline CDR1 is GTSNPN and CDR2 SVGIG (reference sequence). The CDR3 loop spans 15 amino acids. Trimming took 8 bases from V and 8 from J, leaving 24 bases between them. The CDR3 region has the DNA TGTGCCGGTCAACAGGCGTACCCCCACCCGGAAAAACTGTTTTTT. Its protein is CAGQQAYPHPEKLFF.

V and J are TRBV2 and TRBJ1-2; D gene uncertain. The germline V and J ends were trimmed by 10 bases and 3 bases, with 12 bases remaining between them. The CDR3 is made up of 12 amino acids. Germline V gene data show CDR1 as SNHLY and CDR2 as FYNNEI. CDR3 loop: CATRQEDYGYTF. In nucleotides, the CDR3 is TGTGCCACCCGGCAGGAGGACTATGGCTACACCTTC.

The chain couples TRBV29-1 to TRBJ2-2; 7 bases agree with TRBD1. V lost 4 bases to trimming and J lost 2 bases; unmatched junction nucleotides: 4. The germline V gene encodes CDR1 SQVTM and CDR2 ANQGSEA. The CDR3 has 14 amino acids. The CDR3 nucleotides are TGCAGCGTTGGGACAGGCCGAAACACCGGGGAGCTGTTTTTT. As protein: CSVGTGRNTGELFF.

The table lists this clone with a count of one. The chain has TRBV27 and TRBJ1-1, with TRBD1 identical over 8 bases. The J segment lost 4 bases and the V segment lost 7 bases, leaving 2 bases of the junction unmatched. The germline CDR1 and CDR2 sequences are MNHEY and SMNVEV (reference sequence). CDR3 length equals 12 residues. CDR3 nucleotides: TGTGCCAGCACCACAGGGGGCACTGAAGCTTTCTTT. Protein: CASTTGGTEAFF.

The rearrangement joins TRBV30 to TRBJ1-6; tentatively, D is TRBD1 (5 bases). The germline gives CDR1 GTSNPN, CDR2 SVGIG (reference sequence). There are 16 residues in the CDR3. The V end lost 5 bases, the J end lost 0 bases, and 14 bases lay between the germline ends. CDR3 coding DNA: TGTGCCTGGTCAAACAGGATTCGCTCCTATAATTCACCCCTCCACTTT. Encoded protein: CAWSNRIRSYNSPLHF.

This rearrangement joins TRBV13 to TRBJ2-2; 8 nucleotides match TRBD1. After removal of 5 bases from V and 6 bases from J, the junction contained 2 bases not matched to a gene. This CDR3 contains 13 residues. Germline-derived CDR1 and CDR2 are PRHDT and FYEKMQ (reference sequence). This chain's CDR3 is CASSLRGPGELFF. CDR3 in DNA: TGTGCCAGCAGCCTCAGGGGGCCCGGGGAGCTGTTTTTT. The full variable domain, completed using reference TRBV13 and TRBJ2-2, is AAGVIQSPRHLIKEKRETATLKCYPIPRHDTVYWYQQGPGQDPQFLISFYEKMQSDKGSIPDRFSAQQFSDYHSELNMSSLELGDSALYFCASSLRGPGELFFGEGSRLTVL.

This clone was seen more than once but under ten times. The chain joins TRBV27 to TRBJ1-5; 7 bases are shared with TRBD1. The CDR3 runs 13 residues. CDR1 is MNHEY and CDR2 is SMNVEV in the germline V gene (reference sequence). V dropped 6 bases and J dropped 5; count of bases not matched to a gene: 4. This CDR3 reads CASSDREDQPQHF. The CDR3 bases are TGTGCCAGCAGCGACAGGGAAGATCAGCCCCAGCATTTT.

The chain carries TRBV7-2 and TRBJ2-1; TRBD2 agrees at 14 bases. CDR3 length: 16 amino acids. V lost 5 bases to trimming and J lost 3 bases; unmatched junction nucleotides: 3. Per the germline V gene, CDR1 is SGHTA and CDR2 is FQGNSA. CDR3 sequence reads: CASSQGLAGVYNEQFF. CDR3 coding DNA: TGTGCCAGCAGCCAGGGACTAGCGGGGGTCTACAATGAGCAGTTCTTC.

This clone appeared a single time. The chain employs TRBV19 and TRBJ1-5; the D gene is possibly TRBD1 (6 bases). Germline V gene lookup returns CDR1 LNHDA and CDR2 SQIVND (reference sequence). The CDR3 has 13 amino acids. V was trimmed by 9 bases and J by 5 bases, leaving 14 bases between them. CDR3 in amino acids: CASARTADQPQHF. CDR3 DNA: TGTGCCAGCGCACGGACAGCCGATCAGCCCCAGCATTTT.

CDR3 nucleotides: TGTGCCAGCAGCTCCTCCGGGACTAGCGGTAGATGGGGTTACAATGAGCAGTTCTTC. Amino acid sequence: CASSSSGTSGRWGYNEQFF. The chain uses TRBV7-9 and TRBJ2-1, with 11 positions matching TRBD2. After removal of 4 bases from V and 4 bases from J, the junction contained 15 bases not matched to a gene. The germline V gene has CDR1 SEHNR and CDR2 FQNEAQ (reference sequence). This CDR3 region has 19 residues.

This chain joins TRBV2 and TRBJ2-3, with 10 nucleotides matching TRBD2. The ends lost 5 bases at V and 6 bases at J; junction bases unmatched: 8. The germline V gene encodes CDR1 SNHLY and CDR2 FYNNEI. The CDR3 covers 15 residues. CDR3 in amino acids: CASSPVATSGDTQYF. CDR3 coding DNA: TGTGCCAGCAGTCCAGTGGCGACTAGCGGGGATACGCAGTATTTT.

This chain connects TRBV10-3 to TRBJ1-2; TRBD1 agrees at 10 bases. The V segment lost 6 bases and the J segment 8 bases; nucleotides outside the gene matches: 15. CDR3 length: 16 residues. Looked up from germline, CDR1 is ENHRY and CDR2 is SYGVKD. Written as DNA, the CDR3 is TGTGCCATCAGCGCTCTTCCGGGACAGGGGCTTAGCGGCTACACCTTC. Its translation: CAISALPGQGLSGYTF.

V and J are TRBV6-2 or TRBV6-3 and TRBJ1-1, with D tentatively TRBD1 (6 bases). Trimming shortened V by 2 bases and J by 13 bases, and 17 bases separated the two germline ends. Germline values: CDR1 MNHEY, CDR2 SVGEGT. CDR3 length equals 13 residues. The CDR3 is CASSYATSDRGFF. DNA of the CDR3: TGTGCCAGCAGTTACGCCACGTCGGACAGAGGTTTCTTT.

The chain joins TRBV15 to TRBJ2-1; perhaps TRBD2 as D (6 bases). This CDR3 region has 20 residues. Trimming left V 0 bases short and J 1 base short, with 22 bases between. The germline V gene encodes CDR1 LNHNV and CDR2 YYDKDF (reference sequence). The CDR3 protein is CATSRDLGLTSSSSYNEQFF. Here the CDR3 DNA reads TGTGCCACCAGCAGAGATCTAGGGTTAACTAGCTCCAGTTCCTACAATGAGCAGTTCTTC. The full variable domain, with the rest looked up from reference TRBV15 and TRBJ2-1, is DAMVIQNPRYQVTQFGKPVTLSCSQTLNHNVMYWYQQKSSQAPKLLFHYYDKDFNNEADTPDNFQSRRPNTSFCFLDIRSPGLGDTAMYLCATSRDLGLTSSSSYNEQFFGPGTRLTVL.

The chain recombines TRBV4-3 with TRBJ1-2; 8 bases match TRBD1. The CDR3 totals 16 residues. V shed 0 bases, J shed 7 bases, and the junction held 10 bases outside the gene matches. CDR1 LGHNA and CDR2 YSLEER come from the germline V gene. The CDR3 sequence: CASSQDGVPGGAGYTF. The CDR3, as DNA: TGCGCCAGCAGCCAAGATGGGGTTCCAGGGGGCGCTGGCTACACCTTC.

The chain is built from TRBV6-6 and TRBJ1-6; TRBD1 matches at 11 bases. Germline lookup yields CDR1 MNHNY and CDR2 SVGAGI (reference sequence). V gave up 5 bases and J gave up 6 bases; unmatched junction bases: 6. The CDR3 has 16 amino acids. CDR3: CASSHGTGGLNSPLHF. The CDR3 region has the DNA TGTGCCAGCAGTCACGGGACAGGGGGACTTAATTCACCCCTCCACTTT.

The rearrangement uses TRBV7-9 and TRBJ2-2, with 9 bases aligning to TRBD1. Trimming cost V 5 bases and J 5 bases; bases outside gene matches: 6. The CDR3 sequence is 15 residues long. Germline V CDR1 and CDR2: SEHNR, FQNEAQ (reference sequence). The CDR3, as DNA: TGTGCCAGCAGCCTACGGGACAGGGCAACCGGGGAGCTGTTTTTT. Translated: CASSLRDRATGELFF.

The chain links TRBV2 to TRBJ1-3, with unresolved D. The CDR3 length is 13 residues. Deletions cut 6 bases from V and 4 bases from J, with 10 bases between. CDR1 and CDR2 from the germline V gene are SNHLY and FYNNEI. The CDR3 DNA sequence: TGTGCCAGCAGGGTTGCGATCGGAAACACCATATATTTT. As protein: CASRVAIGNTIYF.

The chain has TRBV29-1 and TRBJ2-7; D might be TRBD2 (8 bases). This CDR3 comprises 15 residues. V dropped 5 bases and J dropped 1 base, with 18 bases sitting between them. CDR1 is SQVTM, CDR2 ANQGSEA, per germline. The CDR3 loop reads CSVISGDSDSYEQYF. The CDR3, as DNA: TGCAGCGTTATTAGCGGGGACAGTGATTCCTACGAGCAGTACTTC.

The rearrangement joins TRBV27 to TRBJ2-5; D remains ambiguous. The CDR3 loop spans 14 amino acids. The germline V and J ends were trimmed by 3 bases and 4 bases, with 12 bases remaining between them. Germline assignment: CDR1 MNHEY and CDR2 SMNVEV (reference sequence). CDR3: CASSFGFRRETQYF. The CDR3 nucleotides are TGTGCCAGCAGTTTTGGCTTTCGCCGAGAGACCCAGTACTTC.